This passage covers 4 T cell receptor beta chains from one sample sequenced in a study of identical twins. Each CDR3 protein gets one entry after TCRdb re-called the 5' RACE reads with MiXCR. The table shows under 1 million distinct CDR3 sequences, with over 9% occurring only once. Another study also made use of these data, one on yellow fever vaccine responses in identical twins.

Source material: PBMCs. Receptors originate from a young woman in good health.

This clonotype has only a few counts. V usage is TRBV6-5 and J usage is TRBJ1-1; D gene uncertain. CDR3 size: 15 residues. Germline CDR1 and CDR2: MNHEY and SVGAGI. V was pared by 0 bases and J by 1 base, with 9 bases between. CDR3 nucleotides: TGTGCCAGCAGTTACTCCCTTCAGGCGAACACTGAAGCTTTCTTT. Protein: CASSYSLQANTEAFF.

This clonotype was counted a few times. The chain joins TRBV25-1 to TRBJ2-2, with TRBD1 as a possible D gene (7 bases). Germline V lookup: CDR1 MGHDK, CDR2 SYGVNS. V shed 7 bases and J shed 3 bases, with 12 bases lying between them. CDR3 size: 14 residues. CDR3 sequence (DNA): TGTGCCAGCACCGCGGGACAGCACACCGGGGAGCTGTTTTTT. It specifies CASTAGQHTGELFF.

CDR3 in DNA: TGTGCCAGCAGCTTAGTGGAGACCCAATTCGGCGATGAGCAGTTCTTC. This codes for CASSLVETQFGDEQFF. This chain links TRBV7-6 with TRBJ2-1; D not resolved. V was clipped by 1 base and J by 8 bases, with 18 bases between them. The germline V gene has CDR1 SGHVS and CDR2 FNYEAQ. This CDR3 has 16 residues.

This clonotype was observed a handful of times. J is TRBJ2-1 and V is TRBV15; 14 bases are a match to TRBD2. Germline CDR1 LNHNV, CDR2 YYDKDF (reference sequence). CDR3 length equals 16 residues. V gave up 3 bases and J gave up 6 bases; unmatched junction bases: 4. CDR3 in DNA: TGTGCCACCAGCAGGGGGACTAGCGGGAGATTCAATGAGCAGTTCTTC. It specifies CATSRGTSGRFNEQFF.